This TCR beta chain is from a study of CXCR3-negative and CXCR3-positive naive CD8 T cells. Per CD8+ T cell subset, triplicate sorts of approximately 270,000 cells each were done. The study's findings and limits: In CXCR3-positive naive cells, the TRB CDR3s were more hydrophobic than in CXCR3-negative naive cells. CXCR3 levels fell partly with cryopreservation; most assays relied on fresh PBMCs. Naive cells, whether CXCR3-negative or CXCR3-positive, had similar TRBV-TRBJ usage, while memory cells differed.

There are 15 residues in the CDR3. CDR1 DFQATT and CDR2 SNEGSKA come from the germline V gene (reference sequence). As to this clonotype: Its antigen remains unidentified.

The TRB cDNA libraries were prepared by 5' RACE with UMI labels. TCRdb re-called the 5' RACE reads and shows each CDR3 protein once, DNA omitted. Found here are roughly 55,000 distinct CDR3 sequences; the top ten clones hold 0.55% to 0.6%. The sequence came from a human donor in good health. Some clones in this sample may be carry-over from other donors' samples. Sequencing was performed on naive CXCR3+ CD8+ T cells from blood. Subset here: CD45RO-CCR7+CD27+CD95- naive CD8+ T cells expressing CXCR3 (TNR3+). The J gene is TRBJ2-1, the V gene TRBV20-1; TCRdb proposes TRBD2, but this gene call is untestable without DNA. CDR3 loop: CSARVPGLASNEQFF.